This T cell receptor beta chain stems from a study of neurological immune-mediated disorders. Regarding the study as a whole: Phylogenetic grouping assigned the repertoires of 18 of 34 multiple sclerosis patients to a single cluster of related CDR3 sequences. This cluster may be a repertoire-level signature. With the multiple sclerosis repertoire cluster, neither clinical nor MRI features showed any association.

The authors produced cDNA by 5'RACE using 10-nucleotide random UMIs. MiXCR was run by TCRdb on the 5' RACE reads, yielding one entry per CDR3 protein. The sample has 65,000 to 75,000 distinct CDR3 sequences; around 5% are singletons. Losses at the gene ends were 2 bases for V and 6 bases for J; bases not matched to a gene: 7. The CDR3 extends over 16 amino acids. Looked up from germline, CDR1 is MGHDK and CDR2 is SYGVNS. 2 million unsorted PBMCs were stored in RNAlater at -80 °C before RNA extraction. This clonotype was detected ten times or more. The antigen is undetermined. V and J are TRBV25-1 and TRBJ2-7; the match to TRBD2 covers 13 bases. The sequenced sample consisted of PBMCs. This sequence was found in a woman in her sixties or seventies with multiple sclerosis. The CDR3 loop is CASSERGLAGKGEQYF. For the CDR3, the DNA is TGTGCCAGCAGTGAACGGGGACTAGCGGGAAAGGGCGAGCAGTACTTC.